This T cell receptor (beta chain) comes out of a study of molecular identifiers for immune sequencing clone quantification. Findings and caveats of the study: Clone sizes that are highly expanded could be underestimated when identical TCR molecules share a barcode.

The CDR3 runs to 14 residues. CDR1 is SGHVS, CDR2 FNYEAQ, per germline. The germline V and J ends were trimmed by 7 bases and 4 bases, with 14 bases remaining between them. This clonotype has only a few counts. The antigen remains undetermined. For bulk TCR libraries, previously described methods and listed TCR primers were used. TCRdb re-called the PCR reads with MiXCR, one entry per CDR3 protein. The table includes approximately 500,000 distinct CDR3 sequences, about 20% detected once. Sequenced sample: naive CD8+ T cells from blood, with Jurkat cell RNA spiked in. Subset meaning: FACS-sorted CD8+CD4-CCR7+CD45RA+ naive T cells. This TCR was recovered from a human donor in good health. Some libraries in this study had Jurkat cell RNA spiked in. The chain couples TRBV7-6 to TRBJ2-1; weak D call: TRBD2 (5 bases). The CDR3 protein is CASTLGGPYNEQFF. CDR3 nucleotide sequence: TGTGCCAGCACCCTAGGAGGTCCATACAATGAGCAGTTCTTC.